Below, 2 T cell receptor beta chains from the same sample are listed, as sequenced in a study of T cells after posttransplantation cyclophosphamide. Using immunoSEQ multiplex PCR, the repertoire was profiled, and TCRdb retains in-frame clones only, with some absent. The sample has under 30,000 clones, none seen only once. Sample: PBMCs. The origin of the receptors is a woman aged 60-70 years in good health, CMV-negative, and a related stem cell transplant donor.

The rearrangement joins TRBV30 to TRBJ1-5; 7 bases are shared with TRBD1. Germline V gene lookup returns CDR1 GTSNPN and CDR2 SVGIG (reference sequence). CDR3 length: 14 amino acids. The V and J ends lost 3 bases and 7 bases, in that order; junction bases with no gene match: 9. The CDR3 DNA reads TGTGCCTGGAGCGTTGGGACAGCCGGGCAGCCCCAGCATTTT. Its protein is CAWSVGTAGQPQHF.

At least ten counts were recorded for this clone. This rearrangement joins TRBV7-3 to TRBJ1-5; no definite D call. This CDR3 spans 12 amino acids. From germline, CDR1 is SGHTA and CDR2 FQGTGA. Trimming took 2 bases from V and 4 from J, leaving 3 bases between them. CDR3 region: CASSLPNQPQHF. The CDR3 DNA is TGTGCCAGCAGCTTACCTAATCAGCCCCAGCATTTT.